This entry lists 26 T cell receptor beta chains sequenced from one sample in a study of blood T cell repertoires in COVID-19. Sequenced by immunoSEQ multiplex PCR; TCRdb stores in-frame clones only, minus some. The table shows around 220,000 clones, with 80% to 90% occurring only once. Sequencing used peripheral blood. Receptor source: a woman between 50 and 59 years old with acute or convalescent COVID-19.

V is TRBV10-2 and J is TRBJ2-3; TRBD2 matches 13 bases. The CDR3 runs 18 residues. Germline V gives CDR1 WSHSY, CDR2 SAAADI. V was pared by 3 bases and J by 0 bases, with 6 bases of the junction left unmatched. Written as DNA, the CDR3 is TGCGCCAGCAGTGAAGGGACTAGCGGGGACACTAGCACAGATACGCAGTATTTT. Its protein is CASSEGTSGDTSTDTQYF.

This clone was observed a few times. This chain links TRBV29-1 with TRBJ1-5, with no clear D. This CDR3 has 13 residues. Germline V gene data show CDR1 as SQVTM and CDR2 as ANQGSEA. The ends were cut back, 4 bases at V and 3 bases at J, with 10 bases in the middle. CDR3 region: CSVAGGVNQPQHF. CDR3 DNA sequence: TGCAGCGTTGCCGGCGGGGTCAATCAGCCCCAGCATTTT.

About this clone: Different DNA sequences within this sample yield the same CDR3. The chain has TRBV2 and TRBJ1-4; no clear D. The CDR3 is 15 residues long. Looked up from germline, CDR1 is SNHLY and CDR2 is FYNNEI. V was shortened by 5 bases and J by 3 bases, with 13 bases between the two germline ends. Here the CDR3 DNA reads TGTGCCAGCAGTCGGCCATGGAGAGCTAATGAAAAACTGTTTTTT. This codes for CASSRPWRANEKLFF.

V and J are TRBV3-1 (or the pseudogene TRBV3-2) and TRBJ1-3; no firm D call. CDR3 size: 14 residues. The V gene lost 4 bases and the J gene lost 0 bases, with 7 bases spanning the gap. From germline, CDR1 is LGHDT and CDR2 YNNKEL (reference sequence). DNA for the CDR3: TGTGCCAGCAGCCCCGTCAGCTCTGGAAACACCATATATTTT. Its translation: CASSPVSSGNTIYF.

In DNA, the CDR3 is TGCGCCAGCAGCCAGGTAGCGGGGGGGTACGAGCAGTACTTC. Translating it yields CASSQVAGGYEQYF. The gene calls are TRBV4-3 and TRBJ2-7, with 11 positions matching TRBD2. Germline CDR1 and CDR2: LGHNA and YSLEER. The V and J ends lost 3 bases and 4 bases, in that order; junction bases with no gene match: 2. The CDR3 has 14 residues.

This chain joins TRBV18 and TRBJ1-4; possibly TRBD1 for D (5 bases). Between the trimmed V and J ends, which lost 5 bases and 4 bases, there was a span of 8 bases. There are 13 residues in the CDR3. Germline CDR1 is KGHSH and CDR2 is LQKENI. In DNA, the CDR3 is TGTGCCAGCTCAAGACAGCATAATGAAAAACTGTTTTTT. Its protein product is CASSRQHNEKLFF.

A remark on this clone: The sample holds other DNA sequences that translate to the same CDR3. The CDR3 DNA reads TGTGCCAGCTCACCCTCCTCTTACAATGAGCAGTTCTTC. Protein sequence: CASSPSSYNEQFF. The chain employs TRBV18 and TRBJ2-1; D is uncertain. This CDR3 comprises 13 residues. The V gene lost 3 bases and the J gene lost 4 bases, with 7 bases spanning the gap. CDR1 KGHSH and CDR2 LQKENI come from the germline V gene.

The chain couples TRBV5-1 to TRBJ2-5, with TRBD2 matching over 7 bases. Germline V gives CDR1 SGHRS, CDR2 YFSETQ. Losses at the gene ends were 2 bases for V and 1 base for J; bases not matched to a gene: 5. The CDR3 spans 15 residues. The CDR3 DNA reads as TGCGCCAGCAGCTTTAGCGGGCCTCCCCAAGAGACCCAGTACTTC. Residues: CASSFSGPPQETQYF. The entire variable domain, with the rest obtained from reference TRBV5-1 and TRBJ2-5, is as follows: KAGVTQTPRYLIKTRGQQVTLSCSPISGHRSVSWYQQTPGQGLQFLFEYFSETQRNKGNFPGRFSGRQFSNSRSEMNVSTLELGDSALYLCASSFSGPPQETQYFGPGTRLLVL.

The CDR3 region is CASRPPARGNNEQFF. In DNA form, the CDR3 reads TGTGCCAGTAGACCCCCGGCCAGGGGGAACAATGAGCAGTTCTTC. The chain joins TRBV19 to TRBJ2-1, with TRBD1 matching 7 bases. V lost 6 bases and J lost 5; bases outside the gene matches: 10. The CDR3 consists of 15 residues. Germline CDR1 and CDR2: LNHDA and SQIVND (reference sequence).

The V and J genes are TRBV9 and TRBJ1-3; possible D gene TRBD1, 5 bases. This CDR3 is built from 13 residues. Between the trimmed V and J ends, which lost 3 bases and 6 bases, there was a span of 10 bases. Looked up from germline, CDR1 is SGDLS and CDR2 is YYNGEE. CDR3: CASSARQKNTIYF. The DNA for the CDR3 is TGTGCCAGCAGCGCCAGACAGAAAAACACCATATATTTT.

This clone was recorded a few times. The chain links TRBV3-1 (or the pseudogene TRBV3-2) to TRBJ2-7; D call uncertain. V lost 0 bases, J lost 4 bases, and 7 bases lay in between. Per germline, CDR1 LGHDT and CDR2 YNNKEL (reference sequence). The CDR3 contains 13 residues. This chain's CDR3 is CASSQDPPYEQYF. CDR3 sequence (DNA): TGTGCCAGCAGCCAAGATCCCCCATACGAGCAGTACTTC.

This chain connects TRBV6-2 or TRBV6-3 to TRBJ2-7, with TRBD1 identical over 9 bases. Trimming cost V 0 bases and J 2 bases; bases outside gene matches: 5. The CDR3 length is 16 residues. Germline-derived CDR1 and CDR2 are MNHEY and SVGEGT. CDR3 protein: CASSYSKRTGAYEQYF. CDR3 nucleotides: TGTGCCAGCAGTTACTCGAAGAGGACAGGGGCCTACGAGCAGTACTTC.

The chain uses TRBV6-6 and TRBJ1-2; D gene ambiguous. The CDR3 extends over 13 amino acids. V was shortened by 6 bases and J by 4 bases, with 12 bases between the two germline ends. CDR1 is MNHNY, CDR2 SVGAGI, per germline (reference sequence). The CDR3 coding sequence is TGTGCCAGCAGCCCACCCCCGGGCTATGGCTACACCTTC. It specifies CASSPPPGYGYTF.

The V call is TRBV7-8, the J call TRBJ1-3; 8 bases agree with TRBD1. The CDR3 is made up of 15 amino acids. V gave up 5 bases and J gave up 2 bases; unmatched junction bases: 5. The germline V gene encodes CDR1 SGHVS and CDR2 FQNEAQ. The CDR3 DNA reads TGTGCCAGCAGCATCCGACAGGGGACTGGAAACACCATATATTTT. Residues: CASSIRQGTGNTIYF.

The V and J genes are TRBV7-9 and TRBJ1-5; D might be TRBD1 (6 bases). V lost 1 base and J 6 bases, leaving 13 bases between the germline ends. The length of the CDR3 is 15 residues. The germline gives CDR1 SEHNR, CDR2 FQNEAQ (reference sequence). Written as DNA, the CDR3 is TGTGCCAGCAGCTTAGACCAGGGGTCGGCTCAGCCCCAGCATTTT. It encodes CASSLDQGSAQPQHF.

The rearrangement links TRBV7-2 to TRBJ1-2; D possibly corresponds to TRBD1 (6 bases). Trimming took off 5 bases at V and 8 bases at J, with 21 bases between the two ends. The CDR3 totals 15 residues. Germline V gene lookup returns CDR1 SGHTA and CDR2 FQGNSA. The CDR3 coding sequence is TGTGCCAGCAGCCTCCTGGAAAATCTCAGGGGCGGCTACACCTTC. This codes for CASSLLENLRGGYTF.

This sequence joins TRBV6-6 and TRBJ2-5; weak D call: TRBD1 (6 bases). The CDR3 is made up of 13 amino acids. Germline-derived CDR1 and CDR2 are MNHNY and SVGAGI (reference sequence). V lost 5 bases, J lost 4 bases, and 11 bases lay in between. The CDR3 bases are TGTGCCAGCAGTCGTGAACAGGGAGAGACCCAGTACTTC. This sequence encodes CASSREQGETQYF.

This chain links TRBV9 with TRBJ1-2; D possibly corresponds to TRBD1 (6 bases). The CDR3 loop spans 14 amino acids. CDR1 is SGDLS and CDR2 is YYNGEE in the germline V gene. V lost 3 bases, J lost 4 bases, and 13 bases lay in between. The CDR3 nucleotides read TGTGCCAGCAGCGCCCTGGACAGCTTCTATGGCTACACCTTC. Encoded protein: CASSALDSFYGYTF. Full variable domain (missing parts from reference TRBV9 and TRBJ1-2): DSGVTQTPKHLITATGQRVTLRCSPRSGDLSVYWYQQSLDQGLQFLIQYYNGEERAKGNILERFSAQQFPDLHSELNLSSLELGDSALYFCASSALDSFYGYTFGSGTRLTVV.

CDR3 in DNA: TGTGCCAGCAGCGACAGGTCCTACGAGCAGTACTTC. As protein: CASSDRSYEQYF. The V gene is TRBV6-2 or TRBV6-3, the J gene TRBJ2-7; TRBD1 might be the D (6 bases). Looked up from germline, CDR1 is MNHEY and CDR2 is SVGEGT. The CDR3 has 12 amino acids. The V end was cut by 6 bases, the J end by 1 base, with 7 bases between.

The chain has TRBV27 and TRBJ2-5, with 13 bases lining up with TRBD2. The ends lost 0 bases at V and 5 bases at J; junction bases unmatched: 9. Germline CDR1 and CDR2: MNHEY and SMNVEV (reference sequence). The CDR3 consists of 18 residues. CDR3 loop: CASSLSPTSGRRGETQYF. As DNA, the CDR3 is TGTGCCAGCAGTTTATCCCCGACTAGCGGGAGGCGCGGGGAGACCCAGTACTTC.

DNA for the CDR3: TGTGCCAGCAGCTTAGTTGGAGGGGGGGACACTGAAGCTTTCTTT. Translation: CASSLVGGGDTEAFF. The chain recombines TRBV11-2 with TRBJ1-1; tentative D call: TRBD1 (6 bases). The CDR3 consists of 15 residues. Germline assignment: CDR1 SGHAT and CDR2 FQNNGV. Trimming took off 1 base at V and 3 bases at J, with 12 bases between the two ends.

The chain has TRBV19 and TRBJ1-2; tentative D call: TRBD1 (5 bases). Trimming removed 5 bases at V and 8 bases at J, with 9 bases between. Per the germline V gene, CDR1 is LNHDA and CDR2 is SQIVND (reference sequence). The CDR3 covers 11 residues. In DNA, the CDR3 is TGTGCCAGTAGTGGGGGGTTCGGCTACACCTTC. This translates into CASSGGFGYTF.

This chain joins TRBV24-1 and TRBJ2-4; D possibly corresponds to TRBD2 (6 bases). The CDR3 consists of 14 residues. V lost 9 bases and J 7 bases, leaving 18 bases between the germline ends. Germline V gene lookup returns CDR1 KGHDR and CDR2 SFDVKD. The CDR3 DNA reads TGTGCCACCGCCCCCGGCGGAGGGGAGAACATTCAGTACTTC. It encodes CATAPGGGENIQYF.

In DNA form, the CDR3 reads TGTGCCAGCAGGAAGGAGGGGAGGGGCACTGAAGCTTTCTTT. This encodes CASRKEGRGTEAFF. The V and J genes are TRBV2 and TRBJ1-1, with D perhaps matching TRBD1 (5 bases). The CDR3 contains 14 residues. Trimming stripped 6 bases from V and 4 bases from J, with 15 bases between. The germline V gene has CDR1 SNHLY and CDR2 FYNNEI. Drawing the rest from reference TRBV2 and TRBJ1-1, the complete variable domain is EPEVTQTPSHQVTQMGQEVILRCVPISNHLYFYWYRQILGQKVEFLVSFYNNEISEKSEIFDDQFSVERPDGSNFTLKIRSTKLEDSAMYFCASRKEGRGTEAFFGQGTRLTVV.

The genes are TRBV19 and TRBJ2-7; D gene unclear. The V gene's germline CDR1 is LNHDA and CDR2 SQIVND (reference sequence). CDR3 size: 14 residues. The germline V and J ends were trimmed by 2 bases and 0 bases, with 8 bases remaining between them. In nucleotides, the CDR3 is TGTGCCAGTAGTATAAGAGTGCACTCCTACGAGCAGTACTTC. The encoded protein is CASSIRVHSYEQYF. Combining the CDR3 with reference TRBV19 and TRBJ2-7 gives the whole variable domain DGGITQSPKYLFRKEGQNVTLSCEQNLNHDAMYWYRQDPGQGLRLIYYSQIVNDFQKGDIAEGYSVSREKKESFPLTVTSAQKNPTAFYLCASSIRVHSYEQYFGPGTRLTVT.

This chain uses TRBV5-6 with TRBJ1-1; the D gene is possibly TRBD1 (5 bases). The V gene's germline CDR1 is SGHDT and CDR2 YYEEEE. Trimming pared 5 bases from V and 5 bases from J, leaving 13 bases between. The CDR3 runs to 13 residues. The CDR3 sequence is CASRRRGGTEAFF. DNA for the CDR3: TGTGCCAGCAGGAGACGGGGGGGAACTGAAGCTTTCTTT. Filled out from reference TRBV5-6 and TRBJ1-1, the complete variable domain reads DAGVTQSPTHLIKTRGQQVTLRCSPKSGHDTVSWYQQALGQGPQFIFQYYEEEERQRGNFPDRFSGHQFPNYSSELNVNALLLGDSALYLCASRRRGGTEAFFGQGTRLTVV.